The 15 T cell receptor beta chains reported below all come from one sample, sequenced in a study of blood T cell repertoires in COVID-19. Profiled with immunoSEQ multiplex PCR; TCRdb holds only in-frame clones, not every one. The sample lists roughly 260,000 clones, around 82% occurring once. Sequences were obtained from PBMCs or T cells enriched from blood (not recorded which). These TCRs come from a woman aged 40-49 years who had been exposed to COVID-19.

V gene TRBV4-1 combines with J gene TRBJ1-1; 8 bases match TRBD1. This CDR3 region has 18 residues. CDR1 is MGHRA, CDR2 YSYEKL, per germline. Losses at the gene ends were 1 base for V and 1 base for J; bases not matched to a gene: 11. This CDR3 is CASSQVHQGAGRNTEAFF. CDR3 in DNA: TGCGCCAGCAGCCAAGTGCATCAGGGGGCGGGTAGGAACACTGAAGCTTTCTTT.

The J gene is TRBJ1-1, the V gene TRBV5-1, with TRBD1 matching 8 bases. The CDR3 runs 14 residues. V shed 2 bases and J 3 bases; nucleotides not matched to a gene: 3. Germline CDR1 is SGHRS and CDR2 is YFSETQ. CDR3 bases: TGCGCCAGCAGCTTCCTGGACAGGGACACTGAAGCTTTCTTT. It codes for CASSFLDRDTEAFF.

The chain has TRBV12-5 and TRBJ1-6; D may be TRBD1 (5 bases). Germline V lookup: CDR1 LGHNT, CDR2 FRNRAP. Trimming cost V 6 bases and J 10 bases, with 10 bases left between them. The CDR3 length is 12 residues. CDR3 bases: TGTGCTAGTGGATTAAGGGGATCACCCCTCCACTTT. As protein: CASGLRGSPLHF.

The V gene is TRBV28, the J gene TRBJ1-5, with 8 bases aligning to TRBD1. The CDR3 spans 16 residues. Germline V gives CDR1 MDHEN, CDR2 SYDVKM. V lost 3 bases, J lost 7 bases, and 11 bases stayed unmatched. This chain's CDR3 is CASSFAAQGEEQPQHF. The CDR3 region has the DNA TGTGCCAGCAGTTTTGCCGCACAGGGGGAGGAACAGCCCCAGCATTTT.

The chain links TRBV3-1 (or the pseudogene TRBV3-2) to TRBJ1-1, with 9 bases aligning to TRBD1. Germline values: CDR1 LGHDT, CDR2 YNNKEL (reference sequence). This CDR3 has 19 residues. The V and J ends lost 0 bases and 1 base, in that order; junction bases with no gene match: 12. The CDR3 here is CASSQDQDRGQERNTEAFF. CDR3 in DNA: TGTGCCAGCAGCCAAGATCAGGACAGGGGCCAAGAGAGGAACACTGAAGCTTTCTTT.

This clone was seen a few times. The chain uses TRBV5-1 and TRBJ2-6; D is ambiguous. Trimming removed 6 bases at V and 2 bases at J, with 15 bases between. The V gene's germline CDR1 is SGHRS and CDR2 YFSETQ. The CDR3 has 16 residues. CDR3 nucleotide sequence: TGCGCCAGCATGAAAAACCTCTACGCTGGGGCCAACGTCCTGACTTTC. Its protein product is CASMKNLYAGANVLTF.

The chain couples TRBV5-4 to TRBJ1-1; D perhaps matches TRBD1 (6 bases). This CDR3 region has 15 residues. From germline, CDR1 is SGHNT and CDR2 YYREEE (reference sequence). V gave up 2 bases and J gave up 1 base, with 12 bases separating them. CDR3 amino acids: CASSLGQTSNTEAFF. The CDR3, as DNA: TGTGCCAGCAGCTTAGGACAGACATCGAACACTGAAGCTTTCTTT.

The gene calls are TRBV3-1 (or the pseudogene TRBV3-2) and TRBJ2-7; D might be TRBD1 (5 bases). The CDR3 contains 16 residues. The germline V gene has CDR1 LGHDT and CDR2 YNNKEL (reference sequence). The V end lost 4 bases, the J end lost 2 bases, and 18 bases lay between the germline ends. The CDR3 reads CASSPLRGIVPYEQYF. CDR3 sequence (DNA): TGTGCCAGCAGCCCTTTAAGGGGCATTGTTCCCTACGAGCAGTACTTC.

The gene calls are TRBV5-6 and TRBJ1-3; TRBD1 matches at 9 bases. V lost 2 bases and J lost 4; bases outside the gene matches: 7. CDR1 SGHDT and CDR2 YYEEEE come from the germline V gene. This CDR3 has 16 residues. The CDR3 protein is CASSFTYRGPGNTIYF. The DNA for the CDR3 is TGTGCCAGCAGCTTTACATACAGGGGGCCGGGAAACACCATATATTTT.

The rearrangement links TRBV1 to TRBJ1-1; no check of the table's D call, TRBD1, against the DNA was made. TRBV1 is annotated as a pseudogene. The CDR3 runs 12 residues. The CDR3 here is CTSARENTEAFF. The CDR3 region has the DNA TGCACCAGCGCCAGGGAGAACACTGAAGCTTTCTTT.

The chain is built from TRBV19 and TRBJ2-1; the D is unclear. The CDR3 covers 13 residues. In germline, CDR1 is LNHDA, CDR2 SQIVND (reference sequence). Trimming left V 1 base short and J 8 bases short, with 9 bases between. The CDR3 region is CASSIVVADEQFF. CDR3 DNA: TGTGCCAGTAGTATAGTGGTAGCCGATGAGCAGTTCTTC.

The chain joins TRBV28 to TRBJ1-6; D unresolved. Trimming pared 6 bases from V and 8 bases from J, leaving 5 bases between. The CDR3 is made up of 11 amino acids. Germline assignment: CDR1 MDHEN and CDR2 SYDVKM. The CDR3 sequence is CASSLYSPLHF. Here the CDR3 DNA reads TGTGCCAGCAGCCTCTATTCACCCCTCCACTTT.

The V gene is TRBV7-6, the J gene TRBJ2-5; 7 positions match TRBD2. This CDR3 is built from 14 residues. Germline loops: CDR1 SGHVS, CDR2 FNYEAQ. V was pared by 5 bases and J by 5 bases, with 8 bases of the junction left unmatched. The DNA for the CDR3 is TGTGCCAGCAGCCCGGGCGGGGGTGCGGAGACCCAGTACTTC. It encodes CASSPGGGAETQYF.

The chain employs TRBV27 and TRBJ1-3; no reliable D call. The CDR3 is 15 residues long. CDR1 is MNHEY, CDR2 SMNVEV, per germline (reference sequence). Deletions cut 5 bases from V and 0 bases from J, with 11 bases between. The CDR3 region has the DNA TGTGCCAGCAGTCCGGGTTTCTCCTCTGGAAACACCATATATTTT. Protein sequence: CASSPGFSSGNTIYF.

This chain uses TRBV7-9 with TRBJ2-1, with 10 bases fitting TRBD2. Unmatched junction bases numbered 8, after V lost 6 bases and J lost 0 bases. The CDR3 has 17 amino acids. The V gene's germline CDR1 is SEHNR and CDR2 FQNEAQ (reference sequence). The CDR3 DNA follows: TGTGCCAGCAGTAAGAGAGCGGGGGGGTTCTCCTACAATGAGCAGTTCTTC. Translated: CASSKRAGGFSYNEQFF.